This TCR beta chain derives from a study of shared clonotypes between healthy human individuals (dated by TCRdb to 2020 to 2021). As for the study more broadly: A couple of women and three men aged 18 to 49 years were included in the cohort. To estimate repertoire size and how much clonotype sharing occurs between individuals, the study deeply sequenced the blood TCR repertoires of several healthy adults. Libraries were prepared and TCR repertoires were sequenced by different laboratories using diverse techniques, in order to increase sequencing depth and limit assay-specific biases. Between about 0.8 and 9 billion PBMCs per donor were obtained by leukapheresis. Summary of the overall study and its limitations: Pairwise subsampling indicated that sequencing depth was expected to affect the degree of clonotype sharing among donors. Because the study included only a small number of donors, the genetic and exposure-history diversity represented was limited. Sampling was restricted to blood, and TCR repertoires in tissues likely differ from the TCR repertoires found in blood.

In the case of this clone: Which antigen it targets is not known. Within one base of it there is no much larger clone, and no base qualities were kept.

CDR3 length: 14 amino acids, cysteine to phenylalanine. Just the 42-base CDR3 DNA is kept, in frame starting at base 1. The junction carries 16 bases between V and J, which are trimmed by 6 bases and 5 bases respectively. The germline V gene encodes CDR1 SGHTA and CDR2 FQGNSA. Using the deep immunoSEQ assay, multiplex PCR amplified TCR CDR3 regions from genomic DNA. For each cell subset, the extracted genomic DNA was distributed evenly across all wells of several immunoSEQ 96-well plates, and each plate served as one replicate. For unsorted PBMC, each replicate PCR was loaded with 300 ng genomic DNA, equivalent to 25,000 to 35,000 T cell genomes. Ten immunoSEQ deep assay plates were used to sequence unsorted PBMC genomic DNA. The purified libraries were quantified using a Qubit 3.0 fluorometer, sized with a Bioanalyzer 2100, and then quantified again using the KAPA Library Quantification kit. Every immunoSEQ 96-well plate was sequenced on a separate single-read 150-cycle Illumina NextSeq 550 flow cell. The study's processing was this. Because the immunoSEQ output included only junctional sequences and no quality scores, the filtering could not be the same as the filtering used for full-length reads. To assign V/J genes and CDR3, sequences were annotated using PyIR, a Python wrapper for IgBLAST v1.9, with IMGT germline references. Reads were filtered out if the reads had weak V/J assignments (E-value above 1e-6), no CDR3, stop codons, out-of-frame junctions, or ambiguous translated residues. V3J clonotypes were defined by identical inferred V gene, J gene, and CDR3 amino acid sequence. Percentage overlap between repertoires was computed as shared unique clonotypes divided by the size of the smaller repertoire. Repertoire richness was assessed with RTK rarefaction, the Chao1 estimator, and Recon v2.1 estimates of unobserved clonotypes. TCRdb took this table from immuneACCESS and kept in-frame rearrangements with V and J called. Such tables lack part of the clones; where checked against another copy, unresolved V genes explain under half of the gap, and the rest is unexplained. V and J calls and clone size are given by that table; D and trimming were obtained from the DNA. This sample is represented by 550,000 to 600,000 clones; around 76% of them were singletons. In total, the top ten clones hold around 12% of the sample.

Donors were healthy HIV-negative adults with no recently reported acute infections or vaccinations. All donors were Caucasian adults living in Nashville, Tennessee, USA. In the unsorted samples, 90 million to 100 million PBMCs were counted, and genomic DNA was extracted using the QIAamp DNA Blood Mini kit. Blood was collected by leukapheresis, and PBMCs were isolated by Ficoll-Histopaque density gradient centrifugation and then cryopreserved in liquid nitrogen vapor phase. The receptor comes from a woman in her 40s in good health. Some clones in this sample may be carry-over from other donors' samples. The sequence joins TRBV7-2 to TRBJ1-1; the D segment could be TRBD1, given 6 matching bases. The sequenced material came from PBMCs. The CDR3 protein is CASRAYRGTTEAFF. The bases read TGTGCCAGCAGAGCTTATAGGGGGACGACTGAAGCTTTCTTT.